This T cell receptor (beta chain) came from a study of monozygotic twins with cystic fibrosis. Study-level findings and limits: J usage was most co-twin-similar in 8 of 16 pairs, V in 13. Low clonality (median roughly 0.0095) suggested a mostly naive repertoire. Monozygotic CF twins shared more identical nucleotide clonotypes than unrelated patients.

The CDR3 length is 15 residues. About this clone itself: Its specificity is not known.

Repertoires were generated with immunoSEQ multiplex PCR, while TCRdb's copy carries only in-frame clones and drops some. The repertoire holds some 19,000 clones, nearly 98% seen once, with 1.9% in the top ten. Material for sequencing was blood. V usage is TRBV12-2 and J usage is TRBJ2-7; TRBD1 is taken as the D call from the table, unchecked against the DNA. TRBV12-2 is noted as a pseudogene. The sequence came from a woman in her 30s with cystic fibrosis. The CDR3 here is CASRLGDNGHYEQYF. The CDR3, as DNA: TGTGCAAGTCGCTTAGGGGACAATGGCCACTACGAGCAGTACTTC.